The 30 T cell receptor beta chains given below trace back to one sample, sequenced in a study of human T cells and chemical hapten exposure (dated by TCRdb to the early 2020s). This sample's time point label indicates: patch test 2, 6 weeks after DPC sensitization. In light of the paper, this sample's treatment or condition label describes: therapeutic diphenylcyclopropenone sensitization with weekly scalp DPC. The library was built by means of RACE. Sequenced on a NextSeq 500. TCRdb took the public reads, trimmed them with fastp at Q25, ran MiXCR for clone calling and kept in-frame beta chains. Every distinct CDR3 protein forms one entry, paired with its most common genes and DNA. In all, the sample holds about 350,000 distinct CDR3 sequences, and under 6.5% of those were seen once. The ten largest clones represent less than 6.5% of the sample. The sample in question was whole blood, obtained in connection with sensitization to the hapten diphenylcyclopropenone (DPC). All receptors derive from a woman aged 18-30 years with alopecia areata. Some clones in this sample may be carry-over from other donors' samples.

This chain joins TRBV7-8 and TRBJ1-2; no clear D gene. Germline V lookup: CDR1 SGHVS, CDR2 FQNEAQ. This CDR3 is 16 amino acids long. Trimming stripped 1 base from V and 4 bases from J, with 16 bases between. The CDR3 DNA sequence: TGTGCCAGCAGCTTAGAGGGCCTATTAAAGGGCTATGGCTACACCTTC. Amino acid sequence: CASSLEGLLKGYGYTF.

The V call is TRBV5-1, the J call TRBJ2-7, with TRBD1 as a possible D gene (6 bases). V lost 0 bases, J lost 5 bases, and 15 bases lay in between. CDR1 is SGHRS, CDR2 YFSETQ, per germline. The CDR3 consists of 15 residues. CDR3 DNA: TGCGCCAGCAGCTTGGAGGACAGCCGCCTAGACGAGCAGTACTTC. Translated, it gives CASSLEDSRLDEQYF.

This chain uses TRBV7-3 with TRBJ2-3; D is unresolved. The CDR3 sequence is 13 residues long. V lost 6 bases and J 4 bases, leaving 11 bases between the germline ends. Germline assignment: CDR1 SGHTA and CDR2 FQGTGA. The CDR3 DNA is TGTGCCAGCAGACCCGGGCCGGCAGATACGCAGTATTTT. Protein: CASRPGPADTQYF.

As to this clonotype: Germline and junction disagree at one end, which may indicate a read error. The V call is TRBV5-1, the J call TRBJ2-7; D gene ambiguous. Looked up from germline, CDR1 is SGHRS and CDR2 is YFSETQ. This CDR3 is built from 15 residues. The CDR3 sequence is CASSLGPVLRITPNF. The CDR3 region has the DNA TGCGCCAGCAGCTTGGGTCCGGTGTTACGGATTACTCCAAACTTC.

This clonotype has at least ten counts. The chain carries TRBV11-3 and TRBJ2-3; 12 bases agree with TRBD1. The CDR3 runs 15 residues. The ends lost 3 bases at V and 4 bases at J; junction bases unmatched: 2. The germline V gene encodes CDR1 SGHNT and CDR2 YENEEA. CDR3 protein: CASSLRDRGPDTQYF. The CDR3 DNA reads TGTGCCAGCAGCTTGAGGGACAGGGGGCCAGATACGCAGTATTTT.

J is TRBJ2-3 and V is TRBV7-3; no clear D gene. Trimming stripped 4 bases from V and 6 bases from J, with 20 bases between. The length of the CDR3 is 16 residues. From germline, CDR1 is SGHTA and CDR2 FQGTGA. CDR3 amino acids: CASSSLGRSLGDTQYF. The CDR3 DNA is TGTGCCAGCAGCTCCCTGGGCAGGTCCTTAGGGGATACGCAGTATTTT.

The chain has TRBV27 and TRBJ2-7, with D perhaps TRBD1 (5 bases). There are 15 residues in the CDR3. Trimming removed 4 bases from V and 1 base from J, with 14 bases in between. The germline gives CDR1 MNHEY, CDR2 SMNVEV (reference sequence). CDR3 coding DNA: TGTGCCAGCAGTTCGTTGGGGCATACTTCCTACGAGCAGTACTTC. The encoded protein is CASSSLGHTSYEQYF.

This clonotype was picked up a small number of times. The V call is TRBV7-9, the J call TRBJ1-5, with D unresolved. V was clipped by 0 bases and J by 10 bases, with 22 bases between them. The germline gives CDR1 SEHNR, CDR2 FQNEAQ (reference sequence). CDR3 length: 17 residues. CDR3 sequence (DNA): TGTGCCAGCAGCTTAGCACCCGGGGAGCCCATCGGAGGCCCCCAGCATTTT. It yields the protein CASSLAPGEPIGGPQHF. Using reference TRBV7-9 and TRBJ1-5 for the parts outside the CDR3, the full variable domain is DTGVSQNPRHKITKRGQNVTFRCDPISEHNRLYWYRQTLGQGPEFLTYFQNEAQLEKSRLLSDRFSAERPKGSFSTLEIQRTEQGDSAMYLCASSLAPGEPIGGPQHFGDGTRLSIL.

This clonotype showed up many times. This chain links TRBV20-1 with TRBJ2-7; no reliable D call. The V end was cut by 5 bases, the J end by 7 bases, with 18 bases between. The CDR3 consists of 13 residues. The germline V gene has CDR1 DFQATT and CDR2 SNEGSKA (reference sequence). The CDR3 DNA sequence: TGCAGTGCTTGGTCCGAGGAGCTGGGTGAGCAGTACTTC. As protein: CSAWSEELGEQYF.

This clonotype was seen at least ten times. The chain is built from TRBV6-1 and TRBJ2-7; no reliable D call. The CDR3 spans 14 residues. V gave up 7 bases and J gave up 2 bases, with 15 bases separating them. Germline CDR1 reads MNHNS; CDR2 reads SASEGT. The CDR3 sequence is CASTTPSGPYEQYF. Written as DNA, the CDR3 is TGTGCCAGCACCACACCATCAGGACCCTACGAGCAGTACTTC.

There are many counts of this clonotype. The chain combines TRBV29-1 with TRBJ1-1; TRBD1 is a possible D gene (6 bases). This CDR3 spans 13 amino acids. V dropped 7 bases and J dropped 0 bases, with 12 bases sitting between them. CDR1 and CDR2 from the germline V gene are SQVTM and ANQGSEA. CDR3 coding DNA: TGCAGCGGGACCACAGGGATGAACACTGAAGCTTTCTTT. It is translated as CSGTTGMNTEAFF.

This chain uses TRBV6-1 with TRBJ2-6; 7 bases fit TRBD1. The J segment lost 2 bases and the V segment lost 7 bases, leaving 2 bases of the junction unmatched. The CDR3 extends over 14 amino acids. The germline CDR1 and CDR2 sequences are MNHNS and SASEGT. CDR3: CASMTGPGANVLTF. CDR3 DNA: TGTGCCAGCATGACAGGGCCTGGGGCCAACGTCCTGACTTTC.

There are many counts of this clonotype. This chain joins TRBV6-2 or TRBV6-3 and TRBJ1-5; D not certain. The CDR3 length is 13 residues. Trimming took off 2 bases at V and 5 bases at J, with 7 bases between the two ends. CDR1 and CDR2 from the germline V gene are MNHEY and SVGEGT. For the CDR3, the DNA is TGTGCCAGCAGTTACGACCTCTATCAGCCCCAGCATTTT. It codes for CASSYDLYQPQHF.

The rearrangement joins TRBV9 to TRBJ2-2; D remains unclear. CDR1 is SGDLS, CDR2 YYNGEE, per germline. The ends were cut back, 0 bases at V and 3 bases at J, with 3 bases in the middle. The CDR3 sequence is 13 residues long. The chain's CDR3 is CASSVDHTGELFF. CDR3 DNA sequence: TGTGCCAGCAGCGTAGATCACACCGGGGAGCTGTTTTTT.

This chain connects TRBV7-3 to TRBJ2-6, with a weak D call TRBD2 (6 bases). The CDR3 is 18 amino acids. V was cut by 2 bases and J by 0 bases, with 14 bases left in between. Germline-derived CDR1 and CDR2 are SGHTA and FQGTGA. The DNA of the CDR3 is TGTGCCAGCAGCTTAGCTCCGGGGGATAGCTCTGGGGCCAACGTCCTGACTTTC. This translates into CASSLAPGDSSGANVLTF.

The V gene is TRBV12-5, the J gene TRBJ2-3; 10 bases fit TRBD2. The junction had 8 bases not matched to a gene; V was cut back by 2 bases and J by 3 bases. Germline V lookup: CDR1 LGHNT, CDR2 FRNRAP. This CDR3 comprises 17 residues. CDR3 DNA sequence: TGTGCTAGTGGTTTGCAAGCGGGGGGGCCGAAGACAGATACGCAGTATTTT. Residues: CASGLQAGGPKTDTQYF.

Remarks on this clonotype: A much more abundant neighbour one base away suggests this may be a read error. The chain employs TRBV9 and TRBJ2-1; D is possibly TRBD2 (6 bases). CDR1 is SGDLS and CDR2 is YYNGEE in the germline V gene. There are 15 residues in the CDR3. Trimming shortened V by 4 bases and J by 3 bases, and 14 bases separated the two germline ends. CDR3 region: CASSPSWGLYNEQFF. DNA of the CDR3: TGTGCCAGCAGCCCCAGCTGGGGACTCTACAATGAGCAGTTCTTC.

The V call is TRBV9, the J call TRBJ2-7; a weak D match, TRBD1 (6 bases). V was pared by 4 bases and J by 4 bases, with 18 bases between. This CDR3 contains 15 residues. The germline gives CDR1 SGDLS, CDR2 YYNGEE. The CDR3 DNA reads TGTGCCAGCAGCTCCCGGGACAAGGCGGCGTACGAGCAGTACTTC. Translating it yields CASSSRDKAAYEQYF.

This clonotype was recorded many times. This chain joins TRBV6-6 and TRBJ1-4, with no clear D. This CDR3 comprises 12 residues. Trimming cost V 6 bases and J 5 bases, with 7 bases left between them. Germline lookup yields CDR1 MNHNY and CDR2 SVGAGI (reference sequence). DNA for the CDR3: TGTGCCAGCAGCAGTTCGAATGAAAAACTGTTTTTT. This encodes CASSSSNEKLFF.

This chain links TRBV6-2 or TRBV6-3 with TRBJ1-5; D remains unclear. Trimming removed 6 bases at V and 9 bases at J, with 21 bases between. This CDR3 has 15 residues. The germline CDR1 and CDR2 sequences are MNHEY and SVGEGT. This chain's CDR3 is CASSRDTATRGPQHF. DNA for the CDR3: TGTGCCAGCAGCCGCGACACAGCTACCCGAGGGCCCCAGCATTTT.

This clonotype was observed a handful of times. The J gene is TRBJ1-4, the V gene TRBV12-3 or TRBV12-4, with 9 bases matching TRBD1. V gave up 3 bases and J gave up 6 bases; unmatched junction bases: 2. This CDR3 region has 14 residues. CDR3 protein: CASSFTGGDEKLFF. Written as DNA, the CDR3 is TGTGCCAGCAGTTTTACAGGGGGCGATGAAAAACTGTTTTTT.

The chain carries TRBV7-2 and TRBJ2-3; D may be TRBD1 (6 bases). Trimming removed 5 bases from V and 0 bases from J, with 15 bases in between. The germline V gene has CDR1 SGHTA and CDR2 FQGNSA. This CDR3 has 16 amino acids. The CDR3 sequence is CASSPDRRSSTDTQYF. As DNA, the CDR3 is TGTGCCAGCAGCCCTGACAGGAGATCTAGCACAGATACGCAGTATTTT.

At least ten counts were recorded for this clonotype. V gene TRBV20-1 combines with J gene TRBJ1-1, with TRBD1 as a possible D gene (5 bases). The CDR3 consists of 16 residues. Trimming left V 0 bases short and J 0 bases short, with 14 bases between. Germline V CDR1 and CDR2: DFQATT, SNEGSKA (reference sequence). CDR3 sequence: CSAREWGGGVNTEAFF. DNA for the CDR3: TGCAGTGCTAGAGAGTGGGGTGGAGGGGTGAACACTGAAGCTTTCTTT.

This clonotype is categorized as medium-sized. This chain links TRBV29-1 with TRBJ1-5, with no clear D. V was shortened by 7 bases and J by 5 bases, with 9 bases between the two germline ends. The CDR3 length is 11 residues. Germline assignment: CDR1 SQVTM and CDR2 ANQGSEA. The CDR3 protein is CSGSEDQPQHF. Written as DNA, the CDR3 is TGCAGCGGCTCCGAGGATCAGCCCCAGCATTTT.

This clonotype was found a few times. This CDR3 reads CASRDPEGARETQYF. The CDR3 DNA reads TGTGCCAGCAGGGATCCGGAGGGGGCGCGGGAGACCCAGTACTTC. The J gene is TRBJ2-5, the V gene TRBV6-2 or TRBV6-3; D may be TRBD1 (7 bases). Germline V gene data show CDR1 as MNHEY and CDR2 as SVGEGT. The CDR3 contains 15 residues. V was clipped by 6 bases and J by 5 bases, with 19 bases between them.

In this sample, this clonotype turned up many times. One junction end does not reproduce the germline sequence, and a read error may be involved. The V call is TRBV29-1, the J call TRBJ2-1; TRBD1 or TRBD2 may be the D gene (5 bases each). Germline V lookup: CDR1 SQVTM, CDR2 ANQGSEA. This CDR3 contains 14 residues. CDR3 sequence (DNA): TGCAGCGTTGGGAAAGGGGACCGTACAATGAGCAGTTCTTTC. It yields the protein CSVGKGDRTMSSSF.

In its sample, this clonotype was seen many times. The genes are TRBV2 and TRBJ1-2; D not resolved. Germline V gives CDR1 SNHLY, CDR2 FYNNEI. V was pared by 3 bases and J by 2 bases, with 10 bases between. The CDR3 is 14 amino acids. The CDR3 sequence: CASSDGYGNYGYTF. In DNA, the CDR3 is TGTGCCAGCAGTGATGGGTACGGCAACTATGGCTACACCTTC. The complete variable domain, with remaining parts taken from reference TRBV2 and TRBJ1-2, reads EPEVTQTPSHQVTQMGQEVILRCVPISNHLYFYWYRQILGQKVEFLVSFYNNEISEKSEIFDDQFSVERPDGSNFTLKIRSTKLEDSAMYFCASSDGYGNYGYTFGSGTRLTVV.

This clonotype was seen a few times. The chain uses TRBV6-1 and TRBJ1-2; D is unclear. The germline V and J ends were trimmed by 8 bases and 8 bases, with 15 bases remaining between them. Germline V gene lookup returns CDR1 MNHNS and CDR2 SASEGT. This CDR3 spans 12 amino acids. This CDR3 is CASVMTLSGYTF. The CDR3 nucleotides are TGTGCCAGCGTTATGACCTTATCAGGCTACACCTTC.

This clonotype has more than one count but fewer than ten. V usage is TRBV9 and J usage is TRBJ2-3; weak D call: TRBD2 (6 bases). Germline V gene lookup returns CDR1 SGDLS and CDR2 YYNGEE. V gave up 0 bases and J gave up 2 bases, with 7 bases separating them. There are 14 residues in the CDR3. CDR3 nucleotide sequence: TGTGCCAGCAGCGTAGGCGGGGACACAGATACGCAGTATTTT. Translation gives CASSVGGDTDTQYF.

This clonotype was seen only a few times. The chain is built from TRBV4-3 and TRBJ2-2, with unresolved D. This CDR3 spans 17 amino acids. V lost 1 base and J 4 bases, leaving 16 bases between the germline ends. From germline, CDR1 is LGHNA and CDR2 YSLEER. The CDR3: CASSQGSGRRPTGELFF. The CDR3 region has the DNA TGCGCCAGCAGCCAAGGGTCGGGCCGTCGGCCCACCGGGGAGCTGTTTTTT.